Below are 15 T cell receptor beta chains sequenced from a single sample in a study of patients and donors after allogeneic stem cell transplantation. TCRdb called the RT-PCR reads again in MiXCR, with one record for every CDR3 protein. Counted here are about 150,000 distinct CDR3 sequences, approximately 40% occurring once; the ten biggest clones make up 40% to 55%. Specimen: blood, either unsorted or a sorted T cell fraction (not recorded which). These receptors all come from a human donor who was either an allogeneic HSCT recipient or a stem cell or donor lymphocyte infusion donor (not recorded which). It is not recorded whose cells these are; they may come from a transplant donor.

This chain links TRBV12-3 or TRBV12-4 with TRBJ1-3; D call uncertain. CDR3 size: 14 residues. Trimming took off 6 bases at V and 2 bases at J, with 11 bases between the two ends. In nucleotides, the CDR3 is TGTGCCAGCAGGACCGTGGGTACTGGAAACACCATATATTTT. Translated, it gives CASRTVGTGNTIYF.

The chain links TRBV6-5 to TRBJ1-6, with D hard to call. Germline CDR1 and CDR2: MNHEY and SVGAGI. Trimming took 1 base from V and 6 from J, leaving 13 bases between them. The CDR3 spans 16 residues. CDR3 region: CASSYFPDAINSPLHF. CDR3 coding DNA: TGTGCCAGCAGTTACTTTCCGGACGCCATTAATTCACCCCTCCACTTT.

This clonotype showed up just a few times. This chain connects TRBV5-1 to TRBJ1-1; possibly TRBD1 for D (6 bases). The germline V and J ends were trimmed by 0 bases and 8 bases, with 17 bases remaining between them. CDR3 length equals 15 residues. Germline V gene sequence: CDR1 SGHRS, CDR2 YFSETQ. CDR3 residues: CASSLGHSGRGEAFF. Here the CDR3 DNA reads TGCGCCAGCAGCTTGGGGCACAGCGGAAGGGGGGAAGCTTTCTTT. Together with reference TRBV5-1 and TRBJ1-1, the CDR3 gives the full variable domain: KAGVTQTPRYLIKTRGQQVTLSCSPISGHRSVSWYQQTPGQGLQFLFEYFSETQRNKGNFPGRFSGRQFSNSRSEMNVSTLELGDSALYLCASSLGHSGRGEAFFGQGTRLTVV.

The J gene is TRBJ1-2, the V gene TRBV27, with D hard to call. V lost 5 bases, J lost 0 bases, and 13 bases lay in between. CDR3 length: 15 amino acids. Germline CDR1 MNHEY, CDR2 SMNVEV (reference sequence). The CDR3 DNA follows: TGTGCCAGCAGTACCCGGAAGACGCCTAACTATGGCTACACCTTC. Its protein is CASSTRKTPNYGYTF.

This chain connects TRBV6-5 to TRBJ1-2, with D unresolved. The CDR3 consists of 14 residues. V gave up 2 bases and J gave up 8 bases, with 15 bases separating them. The germline V gene encodes CDR1 MNHEY and CDR2 SVGAGI. CDR3 loop: CASSYRTGLVGYTF. DNA for the CDR3: TGTGCCAGCAGTTACAGGACTGGCCTCGTCGGCTACACCTTC.

This chain connects TRBV24-1 to TRBJ2-1; D is uncertain. Germline loops: CDR1 KGHDR, CDR2 SFDVKD. This CDR3 contains 11 residues. Trimming left V 1 base short and J 12 bases short, with 6 bases between. CDR3 sequence (DNA): TGTGCCACCAGTGATTTAGTTATGCAGTTCTTC. As protein: CATSDLVMQFF.

In this sample, this clonotype turned up a few times. V gene TRBV10-3 combines with J gene TRBJ2-2; D call uncertain. The CDR3 is 16 amino acids. V was clipped by 0 bases and J by 2 bases, with 10 bases between them. Germline V gene data show CDR1 as ENHRY and CDR2 as SYGVKD. Here the CDR3 DNA reads TGTGCCATCAGTGAGTCAAAACCAACCAACACCGGGGAGCTGTTTTTT. Translation: CAISESKPTNTGELFF.

V is TRBV5-1 and J is TRBJ2-7; 9 bases fit TRBD1. The CDR3 contains 13 residues. The V gene end was trimmed by 1 base and the J gene end by 5 bases; junction bases not matched to a gene: 1. The germline V gene encodes CDR1 SGHRS and CDR2 YFSETQ. For the CDR3, the DNA is TGCGCCAGCAGCTTGACAGGGGGCCACGAGCAGTACGTC. Its translation is CASSLTGGHEQYV.

This clonotype has more than one count but fewer than ten. The rearrangement links TRBV10-3 to TRBJ1-4; 11 bases align to TRBD1. This CDR3 is 16 amino acids long. Germline trimming cut 5 bases from V and 3 bases from J; bases unmatched to any gene: 5. Germline lookup yields CDR1 ENHRY and CDR2 SYGVKD. The CDR3 sequence: CAISQDRGQANEKLFF. CDR3 nucleotide sequence: TGTGCCATCAGTCAGGACAGGGGGCAGGCTAATGAAAAACTGTTTTTT.

The CDR3, as DNA: TGTGCCAGCAGCTTAGCATCGGCCTACAACTATGGCTACACCTTC. Translation gives CASSLASAYNYGYTF. The V and J genes are TRBV7-2 and TRBJ1-2; D uncertain. The CDR3 spans 15 residues. Trimming left V 0 bases short and J 2 bases short, with 10 bases between. The germline gives CDR1 SGHTA, CDR2 FQGNSA.

This clonotype appeared a few times. J is TRBJ1-5 and V is TRBV20-1, with TRBD1 as a possible D gene (6 bases). This CDR3 spans 12 amino acids. V lost 6 bases and J lost 6, with 12 bases in between. CDR1 is DFQATT and CDR2 is SNEGSKA in the germline V gene (reference sequence). The CDR3 reads CSATGTPQPQHF. The CDR3 DNA reads TGCAGTGCCACAGGGACCCCTCAGCCCCAGCATTTT.

This clonotype was recorded a few times. V gene TRBV4-2 combines with J gene TRBJ1-2; D unresolved. Trimming shortened V by 1 base and J by 4 bases, and 7 bases separated the two germline ends. Germline values: CDR1 LGHNA, CDR2 YNFKEQ. The CDR3 loop spans 13 amino acids. The CDR3 sequence: CASSQAESYGYTF. CDR3 in DNA: TGTGCCAGCAGCCAAGCGGAAAGCTATGGCTACACCTTC.

V is TRBV11-2 and J is TRBJ2-1; D perhaps matches TRBD2 (5 bases). The CDR3 has 15 amino acids. The germline V gene encodes CDR1 SGHAT and CDR2 FQNNGV. Deletions cut 5 bases from V and 6 bases from J, with 17 bases between. CDR3 DNA: TGTGCCAGCAGCATGATGGGTAGCGAGACCAATGAGCAGTTCTTC. Translating gives CASSMMGSETNEQFF.

The chain joins TRBV12-3 or TRBV12-4 to TRBJ1-5, with 9 nucleotides matching TRBD1. The CDR3 consists of 14 residues. V shed 7 bases and J 7 bases; nucleotides not matched to a gene: 8. The CDR3: CASKWGQGLQPQHF. DNA for the CDR3: TGTGCCAGCAAGTGGGGACAGGGCTTGCAGCCCCAGCATTTT.

The V and J genes are TRBV29-1 and TRBJ2-2, with D tentatively TRBD1 (5 bases). Germline CDR1 is SQVTM and CDR2 is ANQGSEA. The CDR3 covers 13 residues. Trimming took off 4 bases at V and 1 base at J, with 7 bases between the two ends. CDR3 coding DNA: TGCAGCGTTGGGCAGGGGAACACCGGGGAGCTGTTTTTT. Residues: CSVGQGNTGELFF.